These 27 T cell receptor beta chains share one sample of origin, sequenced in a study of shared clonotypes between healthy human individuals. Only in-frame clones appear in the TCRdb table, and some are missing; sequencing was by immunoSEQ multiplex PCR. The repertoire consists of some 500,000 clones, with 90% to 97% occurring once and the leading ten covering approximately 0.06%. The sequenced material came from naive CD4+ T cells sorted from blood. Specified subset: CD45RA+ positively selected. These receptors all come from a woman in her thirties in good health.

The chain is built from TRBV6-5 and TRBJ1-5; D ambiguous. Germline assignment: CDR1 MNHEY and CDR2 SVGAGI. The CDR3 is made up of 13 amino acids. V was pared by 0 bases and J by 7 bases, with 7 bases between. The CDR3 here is CASSYSLSQPQHF. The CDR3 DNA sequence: TGTGCCAGCAGTTACTCGTTGTCCCAGCCCCAGCATTTT.

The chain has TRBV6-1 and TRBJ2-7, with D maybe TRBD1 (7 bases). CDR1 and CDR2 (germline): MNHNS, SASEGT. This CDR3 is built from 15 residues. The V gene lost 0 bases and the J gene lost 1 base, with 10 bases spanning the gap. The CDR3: CASSEAGGQSYEQYF. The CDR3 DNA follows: TGTGCCAGCAGTGAAGCCGGGGGACAGTCCTACGAGCAGTACTTC.

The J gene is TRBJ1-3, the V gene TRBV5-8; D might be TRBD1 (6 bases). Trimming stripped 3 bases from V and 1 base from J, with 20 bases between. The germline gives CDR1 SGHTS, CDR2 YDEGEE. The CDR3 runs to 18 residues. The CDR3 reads CASSSDKQGFLSGNTIYF. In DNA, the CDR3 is TGTGCCAGCAGCTCCGATAAACAGGGATTTTTATCTGGAAACACCATATATTTT.

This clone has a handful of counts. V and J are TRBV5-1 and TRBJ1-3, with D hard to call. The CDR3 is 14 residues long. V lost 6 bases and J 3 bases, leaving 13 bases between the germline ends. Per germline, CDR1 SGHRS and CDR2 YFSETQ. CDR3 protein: CASTPGGSGNTIYF. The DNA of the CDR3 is TGCGCCAGCACCCCGGGTGGGAGTGGAAACACCATATATTTT.

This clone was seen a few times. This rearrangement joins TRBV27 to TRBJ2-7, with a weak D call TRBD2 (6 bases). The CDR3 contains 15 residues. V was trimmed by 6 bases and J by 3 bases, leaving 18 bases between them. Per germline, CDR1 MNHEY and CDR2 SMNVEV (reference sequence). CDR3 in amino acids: CASRGLADTDYEQYF. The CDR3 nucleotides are TGTGCCAGCAGGGGACTGGCCGATACAGACTACGAGCAGTACTTC.

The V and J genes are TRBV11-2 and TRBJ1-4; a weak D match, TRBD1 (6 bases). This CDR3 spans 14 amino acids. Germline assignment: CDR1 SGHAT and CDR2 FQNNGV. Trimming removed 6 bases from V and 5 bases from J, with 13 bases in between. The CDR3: CASSNRDGNEKLFF. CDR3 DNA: TGTGCCAGCAGTAACAGGGATGGGAATGAAAAACTGTTTTTT. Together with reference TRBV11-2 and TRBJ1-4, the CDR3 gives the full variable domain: EAGVAQSPRYKIIEKRQSVAFWCNPISGHATLYWYQQILGQGPKLLIQFQNNGVVDDSQLPKDRFSAERLKGVDSTLKIQPAKLEDSAVYLCASSNRDGNEKLFFGSGTQLSVL.

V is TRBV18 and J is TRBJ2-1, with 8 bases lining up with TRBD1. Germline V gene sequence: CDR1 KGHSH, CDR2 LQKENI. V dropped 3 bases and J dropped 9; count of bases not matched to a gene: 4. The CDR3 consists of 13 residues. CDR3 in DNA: TGTGCCAGCTCACCCGGACAGGGATTTGAGCAGTTCTTC. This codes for CASSPGQGFEQFF.

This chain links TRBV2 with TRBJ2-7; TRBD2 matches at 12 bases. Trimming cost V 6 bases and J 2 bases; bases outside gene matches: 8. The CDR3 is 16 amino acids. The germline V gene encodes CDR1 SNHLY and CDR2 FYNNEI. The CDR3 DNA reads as TGTGCCAGCAGGCGACTAGCGGGAGATAATACCTACGAGCAGTACTTC. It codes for CASRRLAGDNTYEQYF.

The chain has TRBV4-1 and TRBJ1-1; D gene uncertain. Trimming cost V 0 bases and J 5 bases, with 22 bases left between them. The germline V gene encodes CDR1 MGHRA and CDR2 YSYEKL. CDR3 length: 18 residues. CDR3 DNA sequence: TGCGCCAGCAGCCAAGATCTGGAGAGCCCAACCGTTTTGACTGAAGCTTTCTTT. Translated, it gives CASSQDLESPTVLTEAFF.

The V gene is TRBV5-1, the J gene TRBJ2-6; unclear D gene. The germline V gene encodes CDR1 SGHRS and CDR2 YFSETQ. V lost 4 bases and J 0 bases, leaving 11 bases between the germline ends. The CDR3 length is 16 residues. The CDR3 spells CASSPPRDSGANVLTF. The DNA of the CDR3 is TGCGCCAGCAGCCCCCCGCGAGACTCTGGGGCCAACGTCCTGACTTTC.

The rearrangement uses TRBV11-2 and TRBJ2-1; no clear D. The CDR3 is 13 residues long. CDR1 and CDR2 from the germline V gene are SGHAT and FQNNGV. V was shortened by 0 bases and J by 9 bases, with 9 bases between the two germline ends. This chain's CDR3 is CASSLEVPPEQFF. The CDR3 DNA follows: TGTGCCAGCAGCTTAGAGGTCCCCCCTGAGCAGTTCTTC.

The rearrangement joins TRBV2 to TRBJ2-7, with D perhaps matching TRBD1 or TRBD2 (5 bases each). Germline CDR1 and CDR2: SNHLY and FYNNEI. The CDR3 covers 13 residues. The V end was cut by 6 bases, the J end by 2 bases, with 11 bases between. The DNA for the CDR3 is TGTGCCAGCAGCGGGACCGTTACCTACGAGCAGTACTTC. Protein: CASSGTVTYEQYF.

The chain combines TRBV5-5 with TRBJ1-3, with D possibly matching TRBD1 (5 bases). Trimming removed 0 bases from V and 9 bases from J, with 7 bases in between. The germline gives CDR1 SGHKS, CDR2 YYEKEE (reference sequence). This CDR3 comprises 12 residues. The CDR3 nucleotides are TGTGCCAGCAGCTTGGGGGGCGGCACCATATATTTT. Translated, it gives CASSLGGGTIYF.

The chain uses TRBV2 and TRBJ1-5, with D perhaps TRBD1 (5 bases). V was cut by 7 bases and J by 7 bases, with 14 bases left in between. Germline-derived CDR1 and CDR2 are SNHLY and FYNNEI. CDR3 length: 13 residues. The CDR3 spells CASNPREGQPQHF. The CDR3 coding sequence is TGTGCCAGCAATCCGAGGGAGGGGCAGCCCCAGCATTTT.

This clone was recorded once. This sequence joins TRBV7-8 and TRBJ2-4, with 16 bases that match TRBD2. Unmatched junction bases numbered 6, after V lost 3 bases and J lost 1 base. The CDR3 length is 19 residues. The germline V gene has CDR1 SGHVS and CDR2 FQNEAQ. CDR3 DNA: TGTGCCAGCAGCTTGGGACTAGCGGGAGGGGAGGGGGCCAAAAACATTCAGTACTTC. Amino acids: CASSLGLAGGEGAKNIQYF.

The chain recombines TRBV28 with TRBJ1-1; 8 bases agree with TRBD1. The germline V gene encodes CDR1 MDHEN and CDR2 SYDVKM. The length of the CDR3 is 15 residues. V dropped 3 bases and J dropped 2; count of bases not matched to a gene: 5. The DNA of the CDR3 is TGTGCCAGCAGTTTTCAGGCAGGGGGCAACACTGAAGCTTTCTTT. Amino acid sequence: CASSFQAGGNTEAFF.

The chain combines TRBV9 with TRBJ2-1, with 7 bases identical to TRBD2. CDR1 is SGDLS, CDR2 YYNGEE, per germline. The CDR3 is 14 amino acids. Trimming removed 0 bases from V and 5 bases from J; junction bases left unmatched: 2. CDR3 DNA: TGTGCCAGCAGCGTAGGCGGGAGCGACAATGAGCAGTTCTTC. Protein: CASSVGGSDNEQFF. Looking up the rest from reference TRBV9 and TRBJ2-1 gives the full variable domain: DSGVTQTPKHLITATGQRVTLRCSPRSGDLSVYWYQQSLDQGLQFLIQYYNGEERAKGNILERFSAQQFPDLHSELNLSSLELGDSALYFCASSVGGSDNEQFFGPGTRLTVL.

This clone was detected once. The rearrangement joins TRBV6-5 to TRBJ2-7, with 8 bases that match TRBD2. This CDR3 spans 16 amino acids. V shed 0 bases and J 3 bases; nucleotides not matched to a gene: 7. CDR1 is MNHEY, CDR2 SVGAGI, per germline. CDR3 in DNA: TGTGCCAGCAGTTACTCGATCCTGGCGGGAGGCTACGAGCAGTACTTC. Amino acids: CASSYSILAGGYEQYF.

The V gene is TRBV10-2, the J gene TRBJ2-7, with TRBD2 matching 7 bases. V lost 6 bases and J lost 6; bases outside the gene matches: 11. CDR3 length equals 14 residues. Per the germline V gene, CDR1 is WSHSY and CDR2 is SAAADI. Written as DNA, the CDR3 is TGCGCCAGCAGAGCCTATCCGGGGGAGGGCGAGCAGTACTTC. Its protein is CASRAYPGEGEQYF.

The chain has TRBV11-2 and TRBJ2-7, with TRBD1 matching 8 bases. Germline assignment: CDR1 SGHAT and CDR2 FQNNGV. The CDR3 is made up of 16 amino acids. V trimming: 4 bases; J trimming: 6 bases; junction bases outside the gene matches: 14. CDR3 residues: CASSSQGALGFGEQYF. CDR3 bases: TGTGCCAGCAGCTCTCAGGGGGCACTGGGATTTGGCGAGCAGTACTTC.

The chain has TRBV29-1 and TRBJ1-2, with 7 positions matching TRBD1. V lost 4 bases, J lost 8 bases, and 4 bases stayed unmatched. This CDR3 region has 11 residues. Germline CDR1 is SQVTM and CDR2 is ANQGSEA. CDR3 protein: CSVGQGYGYTF. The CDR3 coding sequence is TGCAGCGTTGGACAGGGTTACGGCTACACCTTC.

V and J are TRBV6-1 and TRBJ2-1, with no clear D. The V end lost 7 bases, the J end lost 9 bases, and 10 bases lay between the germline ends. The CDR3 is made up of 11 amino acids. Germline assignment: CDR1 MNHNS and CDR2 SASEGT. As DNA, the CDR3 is TGTGCCAGCAAGTATTCGAGTGAGCAGTTCTTC. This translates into CASKYSSEQFF.

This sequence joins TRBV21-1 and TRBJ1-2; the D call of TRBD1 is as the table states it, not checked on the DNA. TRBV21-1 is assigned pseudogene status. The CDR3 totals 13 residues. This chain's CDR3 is CASSNYRGGGYTF. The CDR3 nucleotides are TGTGCCAGCAGCAATTACAGGGGGGGCGGCTACACCTTC.

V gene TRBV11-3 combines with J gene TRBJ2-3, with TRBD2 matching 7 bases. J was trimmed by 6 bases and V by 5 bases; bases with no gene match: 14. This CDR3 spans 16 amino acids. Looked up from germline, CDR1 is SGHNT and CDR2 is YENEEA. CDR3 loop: CASSLLGGGPDDTQYF. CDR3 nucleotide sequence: TGTGCCAGCAGCCTCCTTGGGGGAGGGCCCGATGATACGCAGTATTTT.

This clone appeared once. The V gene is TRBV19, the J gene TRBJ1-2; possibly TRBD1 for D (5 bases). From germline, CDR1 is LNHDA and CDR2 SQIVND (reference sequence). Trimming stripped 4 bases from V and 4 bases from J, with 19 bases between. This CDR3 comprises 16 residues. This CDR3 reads CASSTGGDSYLYGYTF. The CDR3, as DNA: TGTGCCAGTAGTACCGGGGGGGACTCCTACCTCTATGGCTACACCTTC.

CDR3 amino acids: CASSPPGLPYNEQFF. The CDR3 nucleotides read TGTGCCAGTAGTCCTCCGGGACTACCCTACAATGAGCAGTTCTTC. The V call is TRBV19, the J call TRBJ2-1; the match to TRBD2 covers 7 bases. Germline CDR1 LNHDA, CDR2 SQIVND (reference sequence). There are 15 residues in the CDR3. The junction had 6 bases not matched to a gene; V was cut back by 5 bases and J by 2 bases.

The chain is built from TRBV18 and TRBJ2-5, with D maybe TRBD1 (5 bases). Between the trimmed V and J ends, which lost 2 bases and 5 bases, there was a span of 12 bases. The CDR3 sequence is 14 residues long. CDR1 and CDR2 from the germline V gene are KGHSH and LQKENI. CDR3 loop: CASSPDSRKETQYF. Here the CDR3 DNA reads TGTGCCAGCTCACCAGACAGTAGGAAGGAGACCCAGTACTTC.